The text below deals with one T cell receptor beta chain. What it binds is unknown. Clones were read by immunoSEQ multiplex PCR, and TCRdb kept only the in-frame ones, dropping some. The repertoire holds about 160,000 clones, 90% to 95% seen once, with under 6% in the top ten. The CDR3 is 13 amino acids. V was clipped by 7 bases and J by 8 bases; unmatched bases: 6. CDR1 and CDR2 (germline): MNHEY, SVGAGI. Samples with a second dose at about 4 or about 12 weeks were pooled together. This entry belongs to a study of T cell responses to AZD1222 COVID-19 vaccine. Study results and limitations: Nearly half of unique spike-specific TCRs reportedly avoided B.1.351 and B.1.1.7 mutated regions. In all cases, repertoires were sampled only after the peak T cell response. Females outnumbered males among donors, who were mostly white British; clonal diversity was possibly underestimated.

The source was peripheral blood, collected 28 days after the second AZD1222 dose. This receptor was taken from an adult who received the AZD1222 COVID-19 vaccine. This chain joins TRBV6-5 and TRBJ2-4; 9 positions match TRBD1. CDR3: CASTRTGEDIQYF. Here the CDR3 DNA reads TGTGCCAGCACCAGGACAGGGGAGGACATTCAGTACTTC.